The 24 T cell receptor beta chains below were found in one sample sequenced in a study of tumor-infiltrating lymphocytes in primary liver carcinoma. The researchers produced TCR beta cDNA from approximately 540 ng total RNA with a constant-region primer. A slightly modified ARM-PCR protocol with three nested multiplex PCR rounds produced these TCR beta libraries. The study ran its first two PCR rounds for nine to eleven cycles each, using TRBV1-TRBV30 forward primers and a C-beta reverse primer. A single record per CDR3 protein comes from TCRdb applying MiXCR to the multiplex PCR reads. There are about 210,000 distinct CDR3 sequences in the sample; 85% occur only once, and less than 20% lies in the top ten. Investigators took RNA and DNA out together from 20-30 mg of unsorted bulk tissue. Sequenced: tumor tissue from primary liver carcinoma. These receptors all come from a man aged 40-55 years with primary liver carcinoma and hepatitis B virus infection.

This clonotype was seen a handful of times. This may stem from a read error, because a much larger clone lies one nucleotide away. The CDR3 reads CVSSGMTSGSRNEQYF. CDR3 in DNA: TGTGTCAGCAGCGGAATGACTAGCGGGAGTCGAAACGAGCAGTACTTC. The V gene is TRBV5-6, the J gene TRBJ2-7; 12 nucleotides align to TRBD2. The germline gives CDR1 SGHDT, CDR2 YYEEEE. The CDR3 runs to 16 residues.

This chain connects TRBV11-2 to TRBJ2-3; D is undetermined. Germline V lookup: CDR1 SGHAT, CDR2 FQNNGV. The CDR3 is 14 residues long. The V and J ends lost 7 bases and 11 bases respectively, with 22 bases between them. The CDR3 nucleotides read TGTGCCAGCAACCCCCCGGGCCGGGCAGTTATGCAGTATTTT. This codes for CASNPPGRAVMQYF.

As for this clonotype: The germline gene is not matched at one end of the junction; a read error may be the cause. The genes are TRBV11-2 and TRBJ2-4, with TRBD2 matching 7 bases. The CDR3 is made up of 15 amino acids. From germline, CDR1 is SGHAT and CDR2 FQNNGV. CDR3 amino acids: CVSTTAGVAKNIQYF. The DNA of the CDR3 is TGTGTCAGCACCACTGCGGGGGTAGCCAAAAACATTCAGTACTTC. The full variable domain, in which reference TRBV11-2 and TRBJ2-4 provide the parts outside the CDR3, is EAGVAQSPRYKIIEKRQSVAFWCNPISGHATLYWYQQILGQGPKLLIQFQNNGVVDDSQLPKDRFSAERLKGVDSTLKIQPAKLEDSAVYLCVSTTAGVAKNIQYFGAGTRLSVL.

Comments on this clonotype: A much larger clone lies a single base off, so this may be a read error. The J gene is TRBJ2-2, the V gene TRBV28; TRBD1 aligns across 7 bases. Germline V gene data show CDR1 as MDHEN and CDR2 as SYDVKM. The length of the CDR3 is 15 residues. The ends lost 4 bases at V and 5 bases at J; junction bases unmatched: 7. CDR3 sequence (DNA): TGTGCCAGCAGTTCCAGGGACAGTCCAACCGGGGAGCTGTTTTTT. Protein product: CASSSRDSPTGELFF.

The count of this clonotype is one. One end of the junction is discordant with germline, which a read error may explain. The CDR3 reads CTSSPRVADSYNEEFF. The CDR3 DNA is TGTACCAGCAGCCCCCGGGTGGCAGACTCCTACAATGAGGAGTTCTTC. V gene TRBV11-1 combines with J gene TRBJ2-1; D is uncertain. The CDR3 totals 16 residues. CDR1 and CDR2 (germline): SGHAT, FQDESV (reference sequence).

This clonotype was seen only once. The J gene is TRBJ1-5, the V gene TRBV6-2 or TRBV6-3; no reliable D call. The DNA end favors TRBJ2-3, so the J call may be wrong. Germline loops: CDR1 MNHEY, CDR2 SVGEGT. The CDR3 length is 14 residues. The CDR3 DNA reads TGTGCCAGCAGCTCCAGACCGAGCAATCGGCCCCAGTATTTT. Translated, it gives CASSSRPSNRPQYF.

As regards this clonotype: Because the CDR3 is missing its conserved closing phenylalanine or tryptophan, this is likely a read error. V is TRBV12-3 or TRBV12-4 and J is TRBJ1-5; TRBD1 agrees at 8 bases. J was trimmed by 3 bases and V by 5 bases; bases with no gene match: 9. The CDR3 is 16 residues long. CDR3 in DNA: TGTGCCAGCAGTACAACTCCGGGACAGGACAATCAGCCCCAGCATTTA. As protein: CASSTTPGQDNQPQHL.

Regarding this clonotype: Relative to the germline gene, one junction end is altered; a read error may explain this. The CDR3 DNA is TGTGCCAGCTCATCTAATTGGGGGACTAATGAAAAACTGCTTTTT. It translates to CASSSNWGTNEKLLF. This rearrangement joins TRBV18 to TRBJ1-4; a weak D match, TRBD1 (5 bases). Germline V gene sequence: CDR1 KGHSH, CDR2 LQKENI. This CDR3 contains 15 residues.

Regarding this clonotype: This may be a read error: a much more frequent sequence differs by one nucleotide. This CDR3 is missing its conserved last phenylalanine or tryptophan, likely due to a read error. The V and J genes are TRBV19 and TRBJ1-1; 8 bases map to TRBD1. This CDR3 comprises 13 residues. Germline CDR1 reads LNHDA; CDR2 reads SQIVND (reference sequence). Trimming cost V 8 bases and J 7 bases; bases outside gene matches: 9. The CDR3 is CASQGAALNEAFL. In DNA, the CDR3 is TGTGCCAGTCAGGGGGCCGCTTTGAATGAAGCTTTCCTT.

A remark on this clonotype: This clone may be a read error of a much larger clone one base away. V and J are TRBV28 and TRBJ1-3; TRBD1 matches 7 bases. The CDR3 has 15 amino acids. The germline CDR1 and CDR2 sequences are MDHEN and SYDVKM. Trimming took 6 bases from V and 4 from J; bases not matched to a gene: 9. The CDR3 region has the DNA TGTGCCAGCAGCTTTGGACAGGAGTTCGGAAACACCATATATTTT. It is translated as CASSFGQEFGNTIYF.

A remark on this clonotype: A much larger clone lies a single base off, so this may be a read error. The chain has TRBV5-1 and TRBJ2-1, with 14 positions matching TRBD2. J was trimmed by 9 bases and V by 3 bases; bases with no gene match: 8. Germline V gene data show CDR1 as SGHRS and CDR2 as YFSETQ. The CDR3 runs to 16 residues. In DNA form, the CDR3 reads TGCGCCAGCAGCTGGGGGACTAGCGGGAGCTTAGGTGAGCAGTTCTTC. It translates to CASSWGTSGSLGEQFF.

This clonotype appeared a single time. At one end, the junction sequence differs from germline, possibly due to a read error. The chain links TRBV29-1 to TRBJ2-1; 14 bases align to TRBD2. The CDR3 runs to 15 residues. The V gene's germline CDR1 is SQVTM and CDR2 ANQGSEA. CDR3 in amino acids: CNDRLAGGFYNEQFF. The CDR3 DNA is TGCAACGATAGACTAGCGGGAGGGTTCTACAATGAACAGTTCTTT.

The chain couples TRBV5-4 to TRBJ2-7; D ambiguous. In germline, CDR1 is SGHNT, CDR2 YYREEE (reference sequence). The CDR3 has 13 amino acids. V shed 4 bases and J shed 6 bases, with 14 bases lying between them. The CDR3 is CASSHASPGEQYF. The CDR3 nucleotides read TGTGCCAGCAGCCACGCCTCACCAGGCGAGCAGTACTTC.

Note on this clonotype: The conserved phenylalanine or tryptophan is not found at the CDR3 terminus, so this likely reflects a read error. Here the CDR3 DNA reads TGCGCCAGTAGCTCCACTAGCGGGACGTACAATGAGCAGTTCTTG. As protein: CASSSTSGTYNEQFL. The V and J genes are TRBV5-1 and TRBJ2-1, with 10 nucleotides matching TRBD2. The V gene's germline CDR1 is SGHRS and CDR2 YFSETQ. The CDR3 loop spans 15 amino acids.

A note on this clonotype: The junction shows a germline mismatch at one end, possibly a read error. CDR3 region: CASSSPGDEQFF. CDR3 sequence (DNA): TGTGCCAGCAGCTCCCCGGGAGATGAACAGTTCTTC. The chain recombines TRBV5-4 with TRBJ2-1, with a tentative D call TRBD2 (6 bases). The CDR3 is made up of 12 amino acids. Germline CDR1 SGHNT, CDR2 YYREEE (reference sequence).

This clonotype has only a few counts. At one of its ends the junction is not consistent with the germline gene, which may arise from a read error. J is TRBJ1-5 and V is TRBV28, with D possibly matching TRBD1 (6 bases). Germline-derived CDR1 and CDR2 are MDHEN and SYDVKM. The CDR3 has 16 residues. CDR3 amino acids: CASSLLKQGRNQPHNF. The CDR3 nucleotides read TGTGCCAGCAGTTTACTTAAACAGGGTCGCAATCAGCCCCATAATTTT. The full variable domain, with the rest looked up from reference TRBV28 and TRBJ1-5, is DVKVTQSSRYLVKRTGEKVFLECVQDMDHENMFWYRQDPGLGLRLIYFSYDVKMKEKGDIPEGYSVSREKKERFSLILESASTNQTSMYLCASSLLKQGRNQPHNFGDGTRLSIL.

The table lists this clonotype with many counts. This chain connects TRBV10-3 to TRBJ2-7; D might be TRBD1 (5 bases). Trimming removed 11 bases from V and 2 bases from J, with 16 bases in between. The CDR3 runs 13 residues. Germline CDR1 ENHRY, CDR2 SYGVKD. The CDR3 loop is CASQTGSPYEQYF. CDR3 DNA: TGTGCCTCCCAAACAGGTTCCCCCTACGAGCAGTACTTC.

Note on this clonotype: A junction boundary mismatches the germline segment, possibly from a read error. This sequence joins TRBV4-3 and TRBJ2-4, with D hard to call. The CDR3 totals 16 residues. Germline V CDR1 and CDR2: LGHNA, YSLEER. Here the CDR3 DNA reads TGTGCCAGCAGCCAAGATGGCAGCCTGGCCAAAAACATTCACTACTTC. Its protein product is CASSQDGSLAKNIHYF.

This rearrangement joins TRBV18 to TRBJ2-3; perhaps TRBD2 as D (6 bases). This CDR3 region has 13 residues. Trimming stripped 3 bases from V and 14 bases from J, with 18 bases between. Germline CDR1 reads KGHSH; CDR2 reads LQKENI. In nucleotides, the CDR3 is TGTGCCAGCTCACCCGCCAACCGGGACTCGGGGTATTTT. This sequence encodes CASSPANRDSGYF. Full variable domain (outside the CDR3, taken from reference TRBV18 and TRBJ2-3): NAGVMQNPRHLVRRRGQEARLRCSPMKGHSHVYWYRQLPEEGLKFMVYLQKENIIDESGMPKERFSAEFPKEGPSILRIQQVVRGDSAAYFCASSPANRDSGYFGPGTRLTVL.

Worth noting for this clonotype: Mismatch with germline at one junction end may stem from a read error. The chain combines TRBV14 with TRBJ1-2; possibly TRBD1 for D (6 bases). CDR1 SGHDN and CDR2 FVKESK come from the germline V gene. The CDR3 has 14 amino acids. CDR3 residues: CANSQGGHVSGYTF. The CDR3, as DNA: TGTGCCAACAGCCAAGGGGGGCACGTCTCTGGCTACACCTTC.

This clonotype came up many times. CDR3 nucleotide sequence: TGTGCCTGGAGCCGGGACTCTGGCTCTGGAAACACCATATATTTT. This sequence encodes CAWSRDSGSGNTIYF. This rearrangement joins TRBV30 to TRBJ1-3, with D perhaps matching TRBD1 (5 bases). V dropped 3 bases and J dropped 0 bases, with 12 bases sitting between them. Germline V gene lookup returns CDR1 GTSNPN and CDR2 SVGIG (reference sequence). This CDR3 spans 15 amino acids.

Of note for this clonotype: A much larger clone lies a single base off, so this may be a read error. The V call is TRBV7-8, the J call TRBJ1-5; D may be TRBD1 (5 bases). This CDR3 spans 16 amino acids. Germline-derived CDR1 and CDR2 are SGHVS and FQNEAQ. CDR3 sequence reads: CVSSLVDRAINQPQHF. As DNA, the CDR3 is TGTGTCAGCAGCTTAGTAGACAGAGCGATTAATCAGCCCCAGCATTTT.

This clonotype has at least ten counts. The V gene is TRBV7-8, the J gene TRBJ2-1; 10 positions match TRBD1. This CDR3 contains 15 residues. Germline V gene lookup returns CDR1 SGHVS and CDR2 FQNEAQ. The V gene end was trimmed by 5 bases and the J gene end by 6 bases; junction bases not matched to a gene: 7. The CDR3 is CASSLVGTGVNEQFF. The CDR3 DNA follows: TGTGCCAGCAGCCTAGTCGGGACAGGGGTCAATGAGCAGTTCTTC.

This clonotype turned up a few times. At one of its ends the junction is not consistent with the germline gene, which may arise from a read error. The rearrangement joins TRBV4-3 to TRBJ1-2, with 10 bases aligning to TRBD1. Germline V gene data show CDR1 as LGHNA and CDR2 as YSLEER. The CDR3 is 15 amino acids. The CDR3, as DNA: TGTGCCAGCAGCCAAGATTCCGGGACAGGGGATGACTACACCTTC. It translates to CASSQDSGTGDDYTF.